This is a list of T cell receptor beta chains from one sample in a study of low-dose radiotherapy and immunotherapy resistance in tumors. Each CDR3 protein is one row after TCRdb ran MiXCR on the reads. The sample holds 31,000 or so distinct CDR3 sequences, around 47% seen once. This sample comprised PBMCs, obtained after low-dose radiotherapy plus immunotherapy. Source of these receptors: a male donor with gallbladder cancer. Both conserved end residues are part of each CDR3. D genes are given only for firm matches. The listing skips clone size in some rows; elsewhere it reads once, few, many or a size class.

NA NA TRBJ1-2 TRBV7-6 CASSLEANVYGYTF TGTGCCAGCAGCTTAGAGGCGAATGTCTATGGCTACACCTTC
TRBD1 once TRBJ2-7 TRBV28 CASTAVDRVYEQYF TGTGCCAGCACCGCCGTGGACAGGGTCTACGAGCAGTACTTC
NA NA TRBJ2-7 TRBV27 CASSSRGTSSYEQYF TGTGCCAGCAGTTCTCGCGGGACGAGCTCCTACGAGCAGTACTTC
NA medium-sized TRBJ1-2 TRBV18 CASSPREEGGYTF TGTGCCAGCTCACCAAGGGAGGAAGGCGGCTACACCTTC
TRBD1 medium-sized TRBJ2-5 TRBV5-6 CASSTDRGAETQYF TGTGCCAGCAGCACGGACAGGGGGGCAGAGACCCAGTACTTC
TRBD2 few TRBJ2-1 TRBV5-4 CASSKREGAYNEQFF TGTGCCAGCAGCAAGCGGGAGGGCGCCTACAATGAGCAGTTCTTC
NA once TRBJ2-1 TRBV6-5 CASSSGRDHEQFF TGTGCCAGCAGTTCGGGTCGCGACCATGAGCAGTTCTTC
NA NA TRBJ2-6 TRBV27 CASSLSQRVSGANVLTF TGTGCCAGCAGTTTATCCCAGAGGGTATCGGGGGCCAACGTCCTGACTTTC
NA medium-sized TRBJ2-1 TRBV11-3 CASSLGPSSYNEQFF TGTGCCAGCAGCTTGGGCCCCAGCTCCTACAATGAGCAGTTCTTC
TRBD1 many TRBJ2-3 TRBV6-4 CASSLGQGDRTDTQYF TGTGCCAGCAGTTTAGGACAGGGGGACCGCACAGATACGCAGTATTTT
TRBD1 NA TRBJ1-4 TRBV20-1 CSANPGTGAPSTFF TGCAGTGCTAATCCCGGGACAGGGGCACCAAGCACGTTTTTT
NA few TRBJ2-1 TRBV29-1 CSVEGSSHHSNEQFF TGCAGCGTTGAAGGGTCTAGCCATCACAGCAATGAGCAGTTCTTC
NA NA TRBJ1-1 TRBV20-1 CSANQLGRPKGEAFF TGCAGTGCCAACCAACTGGGTAGGCCGAAGGGTGAAGCTTTCTTT
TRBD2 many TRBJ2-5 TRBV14 CASSQGLAETQYF TGTGCCAGCAGCCAGGGACTAGCGGAGACCCAGTACTTC
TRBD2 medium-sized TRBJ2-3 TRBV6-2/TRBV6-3 CASNRREGFSDTQYF TGTGCCAGCAATCGACGGGAGGGTTTCTCAGATACGCAGTATTTT
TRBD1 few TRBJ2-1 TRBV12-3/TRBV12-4 CASSFDRGSYNEQFF TGTGCCAGCAGTTTCGACAGGGGAAGCTACAATGAGCAGTTCTTC
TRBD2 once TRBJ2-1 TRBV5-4 CASRLTSGGANEQFF TGTGCCAGCAGACTGACTAGCGGGGGGGCCAATGAGCAGTTCTTC
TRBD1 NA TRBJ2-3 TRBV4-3 CASSQEDRVVATDTQYF TGCGCCAGCAGCCAAGAGGACAGGGTTGTTGCCACAGATACGCAGTATTTT
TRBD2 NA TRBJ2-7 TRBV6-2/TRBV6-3 CASGSGTSVSYEQYF TGTGCCAGCGGATCCGGGACTAGCGTCTCCTACGAGCAGTACTTC
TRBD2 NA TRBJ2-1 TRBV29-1 CSVITRRLAGEQFF TGCAGCGTTATAACCCGACGACTAGCAGGTGAGCAGTTCTTC
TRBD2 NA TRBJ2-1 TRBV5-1 CASSPGGTSGSYNEQFF TGCGCCAGCAGCCCGGGGGGGACTAGCGGGAGCTACAATGAGCAGTTCTTC
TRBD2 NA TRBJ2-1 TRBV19 CASSKTSGGYNEQFF TGTGCCAGTAGTAAGACTAGCGGGGGCTACAATGAGCAGTTCTTC
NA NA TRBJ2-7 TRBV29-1 CSVTGSTYEQYF TGCAGCGTGACCGGGTCTACCTACGAGCAGTACTTC
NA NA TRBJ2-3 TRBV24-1 CATSDLPGTKSTDTQYF TGTGCCACCAGTGATTTGCCCGGGACGAAGAGCACAGATACGCAGTATTTT
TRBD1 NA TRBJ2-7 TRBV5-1 CASGNPGTAYEQYF TGCGCCAGCGGCAATCCCGGGACAGCCTACGAGCAGTACTTC
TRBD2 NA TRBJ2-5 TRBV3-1 CASSQVTGLAGETQYF TGTGCCAGCAGCCAAGTCACCGGACTAGCGGGAGAGACCCAGTACTTC
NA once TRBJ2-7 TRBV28 CASSFYGSEQYF TGTGCCAGCAGTTTTTACGGGTCCGAGCAGTACTTC
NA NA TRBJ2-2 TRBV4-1 CASSLVGPPGFTGELFF TGCGCCAGCAGCCTTGTAGGACCCCCGGGTTTCACCGGGGAGCTGTTTTTT
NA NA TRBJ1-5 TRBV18 CASSEIVGNQPQHF TGTGCCAGCTCAGAAATAGTGGGCAATCAGCCCCAGCATTTT
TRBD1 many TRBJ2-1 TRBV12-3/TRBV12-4 CASSTWTGGDEQFF TGTGCCAGCAGTACCTGGACAGGGGGCGATGAGCAGTTCTTC
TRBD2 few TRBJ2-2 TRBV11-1 CASSFRLADTGELFF TGTGCCAGCAGCTTCAGACTAGCGGACACCGGGGAGCTGTTTTTT
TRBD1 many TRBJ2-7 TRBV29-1 CSVPGTGYHEQYF TGCAGCGTTCCAGGGACAGGGTACCACGAGCAGTACTTC
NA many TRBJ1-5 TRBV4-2 CASSRLGDQPQHF TGTGCCAGCAGCCGCCTCGGGGATCAGCCCCAGCATTTT
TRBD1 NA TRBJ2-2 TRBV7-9 CASSSTGGAGTGELFF TGTGCCAGCAGCTCGACAGGGGGCGCCGGCACCGGGGAGCTGTTTTTT
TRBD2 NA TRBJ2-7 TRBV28 CASRRTSYEQYF TGTGCCAGCAGAAGGACTAGCTACGAGCAGTACTTC
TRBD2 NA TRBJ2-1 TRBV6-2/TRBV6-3 CASSYSRTRLAGVGNEQFF TGTGCCAGCAGTTACTCGAGAACTAGGCTAGCGGGGGTTGGCAATGAGCAGTTCTTC
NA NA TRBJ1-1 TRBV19 CASSITGASGTEAFF TGTGCCAGTAGTATAACAGGCGCGTCCGGCACTGAAGCTTTCTTT
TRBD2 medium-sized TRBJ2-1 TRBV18 CASSPWTSGMGEQFF TGTGCCAGCTCACCTTGGACTAGCGGGATGGGGGAGCAGTTCTTC
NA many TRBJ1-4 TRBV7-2 CASSLGGTNLLFF TGTGCCAGCAGCTTAGGGGGGACAAATCTATTGTTTTTT
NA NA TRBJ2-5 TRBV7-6 CASSLGQLMLGETQYF TGTGCCAGCAGCCTAGGACAGCTTATGCTTGGAGAGACCCAGTACTTC
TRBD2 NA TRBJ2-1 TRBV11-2 CASSLSGGGSYNEQFF TGTGCCAGCAGCTTAAGCGGGGGGGGTTCCTACAATGAGCAGTTCTTC
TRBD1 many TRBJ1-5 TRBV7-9 CASSSDRSYQPQHF TGTGCCAGCAGTTCGGACAGGAGCTATCAGCCCCAGCATTTT
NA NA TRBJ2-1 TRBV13 CASSPNPSSYNEQFW TGTGCCAGCAGCCCTAACCCGAGCTCCTACAATGAGCAGTTCTGG
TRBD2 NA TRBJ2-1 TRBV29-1 CSVEDGLAGANEQFF TGCAGCGTTGAAGATGGACTAGCGGGAGCCAATGAGCAGTTCTTC
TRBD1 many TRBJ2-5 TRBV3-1 CASNAPGQLQETQYF TGTGCCAGCAACGCACCGGGACAGCTCCAAGAGACCCAGTACTTC